One and the same sample provided the 18 T cell receptor beta chains below, sequenced in a study of PD-L1 blockade in urothelial cancer. Libraries were prepared by immunoSEQ multiplex PCR; TCRdb keeps only in-frame clonotypes and omits some of them. This sample has roughly 62,000 clones, with almost 85% found just once. Sample: PBMCs, taken around atezolizumab (anti-PD-L1) treatment. The receptors shown here come from an older man with urothelial cancer.

This sequence joins TRBV7-9 and TRBJ1-4; D remains ambiguous. The CDR3 is 14 amino acids. Per germline, CDR1 SEHNR and CDR2 FQNEAQ (reference sequence). V was clipped by 5 bases and J by 1 base, with 8 bases between them. CDR3 sequence (DNA): TGTGCCAGCAGCCCTCCCCGAACTAATGAAAAACTGTTTTTT. It translates to CASSPPRTNEKLFF.

The gene calls are TRBV6-1 and TRBJ1-1; unclear D gene. Between the trimmed V and J ends, which lost 9 bases and 1 base, there was a span of 6 bases. Germline CDR1 is MNHNS and CDR2 is SASEGT. The CDR3 totals 11 residues. Written as DNA, the CDR3 is TGTGCCAGTACAGAGAACACTGAAGCTTTCTTT. It translates to CASTENTEAFF.

This clone was found a few times. The V gene is TRBV2, the J gene TRBJ1-1, with 7 bases identical to TRBD1. The CDR3 runs to 14 residues. Germline CDR1 SNHLY, CDR2 FYNNEI. V was pared by 6 bases and J by 3 bases, with 7 bases of the junction left unmatched. The CDR3 DNA follows: TGTGCCAGCAGGAGGGGGCAGGGGGACACTGAAGCTTTCTTT. It specifies CASRRGQGDTEAFF.

The chain has TRBV6-5 and TRBJ2-5; D is perhaps TRBD1 (5 bases). Germline V gene sequence: CDR1 MNHEY, CDR2 SVGAGI. Trimming stripped 0 bases from V and 5 bases from J, with 16 bases between. The CDR3 sequence is 16 residues long. For the CDR3, the DNA is TGTGCCAGCAGTTACTCGGGGCGGTACGTGGGCGAGACCCAGTACTTC. Protein product: CASSYSGRYVGETQYF.

V usage is TRBV5-1 and J usage is TRBJ2-5; 7 nucleotides agree with TRBD2. CDR3 size: 16 residues. Germline V gene lookup returns CDR1 SGHRS and CDR2 YFSETQ. Trimming removed 5 bases from V and 5 bases from J; junction bases left unmatched: 15. The CDR3, as DNA: TGCGCCAGCAGTCGTTCGGGGAGGGGAGCCGGGGAGACCCAGTACTTC. It codes for CASSRSGRGAGETQYF.

V is TRBV5-1 and J is TRBJ2-5; 15 nucleotides align to TRBD2. The CDR3 consists of 16 residues. Losses at the gene ends were 3 bases for V and 5 bases for J; bases not matched to a gene: 5. The V gene's germline CDR1 is SGHRS and CDR2 YFSETQ. The CDR3 loop reads CASSSAGLAGGETQYF. The CDR3 DNA sequence: TGCGCCAGCAGCTCCGCCGGACTAGCGGGAGGGGAGACCCAGTACTTC.

This clone was counted once. Here the CDR3 DNA reads TGCGCCAGCAGCGCAACAGGGGTTAATGAGCAGTTCTTC. It specifies CASSATGVNEQFF. The V call is TRBV4-1, the J call TRBJ2-1, with 7 bases fitting TRBD1. Germline CDR1 is MGHRA and CDR2 is YSYEKL. The J segment lost 7 bases and the V segment lost 5 bases, leaving 5 bases of the junction unmatched. This CDR3 is 13 amino acids long.

This clone was detected a few times. The V and J genes are TRBV7-9 and TRBJ2-3; TRBD2 is a possible D gene (6 bases). V lost 4 bases, J lost 7 bases, and 15 bases lay in between. Germline assignment: CDR1 SEHNR and CDR2 FQNEAQ (reference sequence). This CDR3 region has 14 residues. The chain's CDR3 is CASSSRLGTNTQYF. CDR3 nucleotides: TGTGCCAGCAGCTCCCGACTAGGGACGAATACGCAGTATTTT. Based on the CDR3 plus reference TRBV7-9 and TRBJ2-3, the full variable domain is DTGVSQNPRHKITKRGQNVTFRCDPISEHNRLYWYRQTLGQGPEFLTYFQNEAQLEKSRLLSDRFSAERPKGSFSTLEIQRTEQGDSAMYLCASSSRLGTNTQYFGPGTRLTVL.

This clone came up once. The V gene is TRBV7-9, the J gene TRBJ2-3, with 7 nucleotides matching TRBD2. Germline CDR1 reads SEHNR; CDR2 reads FQNEAQ (reference sequence). V lost 9 bases, J lost 3 bases, and 3 bases stayed unmatched. The CDR3 spans 12 residues. This CDR3 reads CASAGATDTQYF. CDR3 nucleotide sequence: TGTGCCAGTGCGGGAGCGACAGATACGCAGTATTTT. Looking up the rest from reference TRBV7-9 and TRBJ2-3 gives the full variable domain: DTGVSQNPRHKITKRGQNVTFRCDPISEHNRLYWYRQTLGQGPEFLTYFQNEAQLEKSRLLSDRFSAERPKGSFSTLEIQRTEQGDSAMYLCASAGATDTQYFGPGTRLTVL.

This clone was seen only a few times. The rearrangement uses TRBV19 and TRBJ1-4; 9 bases are a match to TRBD1. This CDR3 is built from 15 residues. Trimming cost V 7 bases and J 8 bases; bases outside gene matches: 11. From germline, CDR1 is LNHDA and CDR2 SQIVND (reference sequence). CDR3 sequence reads: CASIPPGQGREKLFF. CDR3 nucleotide sequence: TGTGCCAGTATCCCTCCGGGACAGGGACGGGAAAAACTGTTTTTT.

The chain employs TRBV5-1 and TRBJ2-1; TRBD2 matches 12 bases. Germline CDR1 reads SGHRS; CDR2 reads YFSETQ. The CDR3 has 17 residues. V lost 3 bases and J lost 4; bases outside the gene matches: 8. The chain's CDR3 is CASSSGQTSGSYNEQFF. CDR3 DNA: TGCGCCAGCAGCTCCGGGCAGACTAGCGGGAGTTACAATGAGCAGTTCTTC.

J is TRBJ2-5 and V is TRBV28; TRBD2 matches at 10 bases. The germline CDR1 and CDR2 sequences are MDHEN and SYDVKM. The CDR3 extends over 15 amino acids. Trimming removed 4 bases from V and 3 bases from J; junction bases left unmatched: 5. Here the CDR3 reads CASSSRTSGKETQYF. The CDR3 DNA reads TGTGCCAGCAGTTCCCGGACTAGCGGTAAAGAGACCCAGTACTTC.

The J gene is TRBJ2-7, the V gene TRBV28; D is unresolved. Trimming took 7 bases from V and 1 from J, leaving 11 bases between them. Germline loops: CDR1 MDHEN, CDR2 SYDVKM. The CDR3 is made up of 13 amino acids. CDR3 nucleotide sequence: TGTGCCAGCACCCGGGTGCTTTCCTACGAGCAGTACTTC. Residues: CASTRVLSYEQYF.

The chain links TRBV6-1 to TRBJ1-2; 7 bases map to TRBD1. The CDR3 sequence is 14 residues long. V lost 5 bases to trimming and J lost 3 bases; unmatched junction nucleotides: 6. The germline V gene encodes CDR1 MNHNS and CDR2 SASEGT. CDR3 sequence (DNA): TGTGCCAGCAGTCCTAGACAGGGAGACTATGGCTACACCTTC. It specifies CASSPRQGDYGYTF.

The sample holds a few counts of this clone. The genes are TRBV6-6 and TRBJ2-6; the D is unclear. With 8 bases removed from V and 4 bases from J, the gap between germline ends came to 9 bases. Germline CDR1 reads MNHNY; CDR2 reads SVGAGI (reference sequence). The CDR3 spans 13 residues. CDR3 in amino acids: CASLNSGANVLTF. The DNA of the CDR3 is TGTGCCAGCCTAAACTCCGGGGCCAACGTCCTGACTTTC.

J is TRBJ2-5 and V is TRBV18; the D gene is possibly TRBD1 (6 bases). Germline-derived CDR1 and CDR2 are KGHSH and LQKENI. The CDR3 contains 12 residues. Trimming left V 2 bases short and J 5 bases short, with 6 bases between. The CDR3, as DNA: TGTGCCAGCTCACCAGGGGGCGAGACCCAGTACTTC. As protein: CASSPGGETQYF.

This clone was observed a single time. This sequence joins TRBV4-1 and TRBJ2-3; a possible D gene is TRBD2 (5 bases). The CDR3 has 15 amino acids. The V gene's germline CDR1 is MGHRA and CDR2 YSYEKL. The germline V and J ends were trimmed by 0 bases and 5 bases, with 12 bases remaining between them. The CDR3 region is CASSQEEGRGDTQYF. DNA for the CDR3: TGCGCCAGCAGCCAAGAAGAAGGACGGGGAGATACGCAGTATTTT.

Comment on this clone: At one end, the junction sequence differs from germline, possibly due to a read error. The CDR3 spells CASSPRVGGNAGELFF. CDR3 in DNA: TGTGCCAGCAGCCCCCGGGTGGGCGGGAACGCCGGGGAGCTGTTTTTT. J is TRBJ2-2 and V is TRBV5-5, with a weak D call TRBD2 (6 bases). The CDR3 extends over 16 amino acids. The germline V gene has CDR1 SGHKS and CDR2 YYEKEE (reference sequence).